A single sample is the source of the 9 T cell receptor beta chains below, sequenced in a study of shared T cell receptors in the human thymus. Some clones are missing from TCRdb's copy, which holds only in-frame ones; the method was immunoSEQ multiplex PCR. This table has some 700,000 clones, more than 75% appearing once. These sequences were also reported in another study, on human thymus T cells.

The sample comprised thymocytes. These receptor sequences come from a boy under three years old with a congenital heart defect.

V gene TRBV19 combines with J gene TRBJ1-5; TRBD1 agrees at 9 bases. Germline lookup yields CDR1 LNHDA and CDR2 SQIVND (reference sequence). The CDR3 sequence is 22 residues long. The trim removed 2 bases at V and 0 bases at J, leaving 20 bases unmatched. The CDR3 spells CASSISSAVRGDRVCSNQPQHF. CDR3 nucleotide sequence: TGTGCCAGTAGTATATCTTCCGCCGTCAGAGGGGACAGGGTTTGTAGCAATCAGCCCCAGCATTTT.

This sequence joins TRBV15 and TRBJ1-1, with 7 bases that match TRBD1. Germline V gene sequence: CDR1 LNHNV, CDR2 YYDKDF (reference sequence). The V segment lost 0 bases and the J segment 3 bases; nucleotides outside the gene matches: 10. CDR3 length: 17 residues. The DNA of the CDR3 is TGTGCCACCAGCAGAGAGAAACGCCCTCAGGGGGACACTGAAGCTTTCTTT. Translation: CATSREKRPQGDTEAFF. Drawing the rest from reference TRBV15 and TRBJ1-1, the complete variable domain is DAMVIQNPRYQVTQFGKPVTLSCSQTLNHNVMYWYQQKSSQAPKLLFHYYDKDFNNEADTPDNFQSRRPNTSFCFLDIRSPGLGDTAMYLCATSREKRPQGDTEAFFGQGTRLTVV.

The genes are TRBV7-3 and TRBJ2-2; a weak D match, TRBD1 (5 bases). Trimming stripped 0 bases from V and 4 bases from J, with 9 bases between. This CDR3 region has 15 residues. Germline-derived CDR1 and CDR2 are SGHTA and FQGTGA. CDR3 bases: TGTGCCAGCAGCTTAACAGGCAGGGTCACCGGGGAGCTGTTTTTT. It translates to CASSLTGRVTGELFF.

The rearrangement joins TRBV7-2 to TRBJ1-3; possible D gene TRBD1, 6 bases. The CDR3 contains 17 residues. Germline CDR1 and CDR2: SGHTA and FQGNSA. Deletions cut 2 bases from V and 0 bases from J, with 14 bases between. CDR3: CASSLSPGANSGNTIYF. Written as DNA, the CDR3 is TGTGCCAGCAGCTTATCCCCAGGGGCGAACTCTGGAAACACCATATATTTT.

The V gene is TRBV5-6, the J gene TRBJ2-7, with D perhaps matching TRBD1 (7 bases). In germline, CDR1 is SGHDT, CDR2 YYEEEE. Trimming took 2 bases from V and 0 from J, leaving 15 bases between them. The CDR3 is 16 amino acids. DNA of the CDR3: TGTGCCAGCAGCTTCCCTCCAGGGGGGAACTCCTACGAGCAGTACTTC. Translation: CASSFPPGGNSYEQYF.

V is TRBV6-1 and J is TRBJ1-5; TRBD1 matches 9 bases. V lost 4 bases to trimming and J lost 5 bases; unmatched junction nucleotides: 6. The V gene's germline CDR1 is MNHNS and CDR2 SASEGT. The CDR3 runs to 15 residues. CDR3 region: CASSGRDRADQPQHF. In DNA form, the CDR3 reads TGTGCCAGCAGTGGTCGGGACAGGGCCGATCAGCCCCAGCATTTT.

The gene calls are TRBV4-3 and TRBJ1-5; D unclear. The CDR3 is made up of 17 amino acids. Germline V gene sequence: CDR1 LGHNA, CDR2 YSLEER. Trimming left V 1 base short and J 0 bases short, with 13 bases between. CDR3 nucleotide sequence: TGCGCCAGCAGCCAAGTTTGGAGACGCGATAGCAATCAGCCCCAGCATTTT. Its protein product is CASSQVWRRDSNQPQHF.

The V gene is TRBV2, the J gene TRBJ1-2; D is possibly TRBD1 (5 bases). CDR1 is SNHLY and CDR2 is FYNNEI in the germline V gene. Deletions cut 6 bases from V and 0 bases from J, with 8 bases between. The CDR3 covers 13 residues. The CDR3 sequence: CASRDNSNYGYTF. In DNA form, the CDR3 reads TGTGCCAGCAGGGACAATTCTAACTATGGCTACACCTTC.

The chain employs TRBV27 and TRBJ2-5; possibly TRBD1 for D (5 bases). The CDR3 runs to 14 residues. CDR1 and CDR2 (germline): MNHEY, SMNVEV (reference sequence). Trimming cost V 4 bases and J 1 base, with 10 bases left between them. CDR3 sequence reads: CASSSYQGQETQYF. The CDR3 region has the DNA TGTGCCAGCAGTTCGTACCAGGGCCAAGAGACCCAGTACTTC.